This TCR beta chain came from a study of identical twins. This clonotype was observed many times. Via MiXCR, TCRdb re-called the 5' RACE reads, giving one row per CDR3 protein. In the table there are hundreds of thousands of distinct CDR3 sequences, approximately 7% of which are singletons. CDR1 is SGHRS and CDR2 is YFSETQ in the germline V gene. Trimming removed 2 bases from V and 1 base from J, with 11 bases in between. The CDR3 is made up of 15 amino acids. This sample was also put to use in a study of yellow fever vaccine responses in identical twins.

The J gene is TRBJ2-3, the V gene TRBV5-1, with D perhaps TRBD2 (6 bases). Sequenced material: memory (CD45RO+) T cells sorted from blood. This receptor was obtained from a young woman in good health. CDR3 nucleotide sequence: TGCGCCAGCAGCTTAACTTCGGGGGGCACAGATACGCAGTATTTT. Protein sequence: CASSLTSGGTDTQYF.